This paragraph reports one TCR beta chain. This clonotype was counted many times. Its antigen remains unidentified. Per-base quality was not reported, and no clone a single base away is much larger than it. Trimming removed 4 bases from V and 6 bases from J; the gene matches leave 3 bases unexplained. The germline V gene specifies KGHSY as CDR1 and FQNENV as CDR2. Reading from cysteine to phenylalanine, the CDR3 counts 12 amino acids. Just CDR3 DNA is preserved here, 36 bases in frame from base 1. The library came from 5' RACE. TCRdb names NextSeq 500 as the instrument used. To correct for sequencing error and PCR bias, the TCR library protocol tagged individual cDNA molecules with unique molecular identifiers. TCR alpha and beta chains were both sequenced, and the abundances of alpha and beta sequences in each sample were closely correlated with each other. The study's own analysis went as follows. Decombinator V4 was used to annotate TCR sequences for V gene, J gene and CDR3. TCRs were defined as expanded if a significant change between any two time points was detected under a Poisson model with p below 0.0001. TCR abundances were normalised to the total number of TCRs sequenced per sample and expressed as counts per million. MAIT TCRs were defined by TRAV1-2 paired with TRAJ12, TRAJ20 or TRAJ33, and iNKT TCRs by TRAV10 paired with TRAJ18. VDJdb, accessed on 1 November 2021, was searched for TCRs annotated for CMV, EBV and SARS-CoV-2, and TCRs annotated for more than one antigen were excluded. TCRdb took the public reads, trimmed them with fastp at Q25, ran MiXCR for clone calling and kept in-frame beta chains. Every entry covers one CDR3 protein and lists the most common genes and DNA from its rows. These V and J calls originate from TCRdb's pipeline instead of the authors' own analysis. The sample includes 56,000 or so distinct CDR3 sequences, with 8% to 9% observed a single time. The ten largest make up about 4.2% of the sample.

This was a case-control study nested in a cohort of healthcare workers in London, UK, who had nasopharyngeal swab PCR tests and blood samples taken every week. Between 23 and 31 March 2020, the week of the UK lockdown, healthcare workers were enrolled and then followed up weekly for as long as 16 weeks. The sample belongs to a study of early T cells in non-severe SARS-CoV-2 infection (dated by TCRdb to the early 2020s). Broadly, across the study: TCR sequencing used bulk RNA from unsorted whole blood, so alpha and beta chains could not be paired. What the work shows at the level of the full study, not this receptor alone: VDJdb matching was skewed toward anti-spike CD8 responses, so virus-specific expansions were likely underestimated and private and CD4 specificities were missed.

Sequencing input: whole blood. The clonotype comes from an adult who was a healthcare worker with PCR-confirmed SARS-CoV-2 infection or an uninfected control (not recorded which). The V and J genes are TRBV16 and TRBJ2-7, with 7 junctional bases fitting TRBD2. The nucleotide sequence is given as TGTGCCAGCAGCCGGGAGCGGGGCGAGCAGTACTTC. This codes for CASSRERGEQYF.